This T cell receptor beta chain was found in a study of spatial heterogeneity in lung cancer. Study context: For tumor regions, TCR transcript counts showed a strong correlation with a T cell module score derived from matched bulk RNA-seq. Raw sequencing reads included, on average, more than eight appearances of each unique TCR and UMI combination. Study-level findings and limits: Within tumors, counts of expanded alpha and beta TCRs tracked tumor mutation counts.

As for time point: sample taken at primary tumor resection. The donors, 72 patients with untreated early-stage non-small cell lung cancer, provided the samples. Deletions cut 0 bases from V and 12 bases from J, with 13 bases between. The CDR3 covers 12 residues. Germline V gene lookup returns CDR1 SGHRS and CDR2 YFSETQ. This clonotype was seen at least ten times. What it recognizes is unknown. Every TCR cDNA molecule bore its own unique molecular identifier. TCRdb re-called the 5' RACE reads through MiXCR, storing one row per CDR3 protein. This table has about 13,000 distinct CDR3 sequences, around 5.8% appearing once.

This receptor was taken from a female donor with early-stage non-small cell lung cancer. The sample consisted of lung tumor tissue, taken at surgery. This chain uses TRBV5-1 with TRBJ2-7; D is perhaps TRBD1 (6 bases). CDR3 sequence (DNA): TGCGCCAGCAGCTTGGAACAGGGTCGCTTGTACTTC. This translates into CASSLEQGRLYF.